This T cell receptor beta chain was observed in a study of blood T cells in healthy people across ages. Comment on this clonotype: Its target is unknown. Being one base from a much bigger clone, this may be a read error.

The CDR3 loop spans 14 amino acids. Trimming removed 8 bases from V and 9 bases from J, with 20 bases in between. CDR1 SEHNR and CDR2 FQNEAQ come from the germline V gene (reference sequence). General study results and limits: Observed TCR beta diversity per million T cells went down as age went up. This fall followed a roughly linear course with age.

PCR was performed a second time for roughly 7 to 12 cycles using a sample-barcoded 5' primer and a J-beta primer mix. Each TCR beta cDNA got a 12-nucleotide random molecular identifier. One entry per CDR3 protein, called by TCRdb with MiXCR from the 5' RACE reads. The table shows hundreds of thousands of distinct CDR3 sequences, with about half occurring only once. The source material was blood. The clonotype originates from an elderly man in good health. This chain connects TRBV7-9 to TRBJ2-1; possibly TRBD1 for D (6 bases). Here the CDR3 reads CASGRDTRPSEQFF. The DNA of the CDR3 is TGTGCCAGCGGCCGGGACACACGCCCCAGTGAGCAGTTCTTC.